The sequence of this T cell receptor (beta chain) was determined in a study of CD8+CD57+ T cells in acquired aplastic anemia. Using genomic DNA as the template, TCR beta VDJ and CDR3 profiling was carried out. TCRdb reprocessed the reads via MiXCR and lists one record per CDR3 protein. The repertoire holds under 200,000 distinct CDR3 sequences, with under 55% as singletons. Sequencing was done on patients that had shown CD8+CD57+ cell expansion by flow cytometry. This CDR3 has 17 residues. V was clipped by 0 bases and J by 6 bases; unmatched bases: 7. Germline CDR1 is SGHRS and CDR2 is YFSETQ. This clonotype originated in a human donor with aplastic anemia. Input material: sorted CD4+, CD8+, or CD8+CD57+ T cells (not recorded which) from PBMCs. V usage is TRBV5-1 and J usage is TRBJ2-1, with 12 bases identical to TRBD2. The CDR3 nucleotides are TGCGCCAGCAGCTTGGGGCTAGCGGGAGGGCCTTTCAATGAGCAGTTCTTC. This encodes CASSLGLAGGPFNEQFF. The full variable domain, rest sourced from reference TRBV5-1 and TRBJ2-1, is KAGVTQTPRYLIKTRGQQVTLSCSPISGHRSVSWYQQTPGQGLQFLFEYFSETQRNKGNFPGRFSGRQFSNSRSEMNVSTLELGDSALYLCASSLGLAGGPFNEQFFGPGTRLTVL.